This TCR beta chain came from a study of T-cell reconstitution after alpha-beta-depleted transplantation in children. Unique molecular identifiers tagged the TCRbeta library. TCRdb itself ran the PCR reads through MiXCR, one entry per CDR3 protein. The sample records about 290,000 distinct CDR3 sequences, about 9.4% being singletons. Many counts were recorded for this clonotype. Antigen: not known. General study results and limits: At around two months after transplant, the alpha-beta T cells were reportedly derived from several hundred expanded clones that came from non-depleted graft cells. High day-60 TCRbeta diversity in some patients came from surviving recipient T cells and thymic progenitors. Hyperexpanded clones declined; after one year, newly produced T cells mostly supplied diversity.

The receptor was isolated from a boy in the first two years of life with acute myeloid leukemia, due to receive a stem cell transplant. Specimen: PBMCs, collected before TCRalphabeta/CD19-depleted stem cell transplant.

CDR3 in DNA: TGTGCCAGCAGCCAAGGAGACATCCTACTTTGGCAGTACTTC. This codes for CASSQGDILLWQYF. This chain joins TRBV6-1 and TRBJ2-7, with D hard to call. V was trimmed by 6 bases and J by 9 bases, leaving 21 bases between them. CDR1 and CDR2 (germline): MNHNS, SASEGT. The CDR3 runs 14 residues.